The next 25 T cell receptor beta chains were all read from a single sample in a study of CD8+ T cells in alopecia areata. cDNA serving as the sequencing template came from extracted, reverse transcribed RNA. The protocol was immunoSEQ multiplex PCR, while the TCRdb copy is restricted to in-frame clones and leaves out a portion. There are approximately 210,000 clones in the sample; 64% occur only once, and around 3.9% lies in the top ten. The treatment was: oral pan-JAK inhibitor, 5-10 mg twice daily. The sample here was CD4+ T cells sorted from blood, taken at week 4, from a patient treated with tofacitinib. The receptors originated from a human donor with alopecia areata.

V usage is TRBV29-1 and J usage is TRBJ2-7; tentative D call: TRBD2 (5 bases). Germline V gene sequence: CDR1 SQVTM, CDR2 ANQGSEA. Trimming removed 5 bases at V and 4 bases at J, with 12 bases between. This CDR3 contains 12 residues. DNA for the CDR3: TGCAGCGTTTTTTCCCGAGGGTACGAGCAGTACTTC. As protein: CSVFSRGYEQYF.

This clone has a handful of counts. V usage is TRBV2 and J usage is TRBJ2-1, with D perhaps given as TRBD1 or TRBD2 (7 bases each). The CDR3 totals 12 residues. Per the germline V gene, CDR1 is SNHLY and CDR2 is FYNNEI. The V end was cut by 6 bases, the J end by 8 bases, with 11 bases between. CDR3 sequence (DNA): TGTGCCAGCAGCTCAGGGGGGGATGAGCAGTTCTTC. This encodes CASSSGGDEQFF.

The rearrangement links TRBV4-1 to TRBJ2-1; 10 bases agree with TRBD2. From germline, CDR1 is MGHRA and CDR2 YSYEKL. The CDR3 loop spans 16 amino acids. The junction had 8 bases not matched to a gene; V was cut back by 0 bases and J by 9 bases. The CDR3 DNA reads TGCGCCAGCAGCCAAGATCGAGCGGGGGGGAGGGGTGAGCAGTTCTTC. Translated, it gives CASSQDRAGGRGEQFF.

This chain joins TRBV5-5 and TRBJ2-7; TRBD2 matches 8 bases. Germline lookup yields CDR1 SGHKS and CDR2 YYEKEE (reference sequence). Trimming at V came to 4 bases and at J to 4 bases, leaving 7 bases not matched to a gene. The CDR3 totals 14 residues. DNA for the CDR3: TGTGCCAGCAGCGTAACCGGGACTAGTTACGAGCAGTACTTC. Translated: CASSVTGTSYEQYF.

This clone turned up a few times. The CDR3 spells CSAWSEGYTF. Written as DNA, the CDR3 is TGCAGTGCTTGGTCTGAGGGCTACACCTTC. J is TRBJ1-2 and V is TRBV20-1, with no clear D. Germline CDR1 DFQATT, CDR2 SNEGSKA (reference sequence). This CDR3 comprises 10 residues. The V and J ends lost 5 bases and 8 bases respectively, with 9 bases between them.

This clone was observed a single time. This chain links TRBV10-3 with TRBJ2-5, with TRBD1 matching 7 bases. Germline-derived CDR1 and CDR2 are ENHRY and SYGVKD. Germline trimming cut 2 bases from V and 5 bases from J; bases unmatched to any gene: 8. The CDR3 loop spans 15 amino acids. The CDR3 nucleotides are TGTGCCATCAGTGAGCTGGCAGGGGGAAAGGAGACCCAGTACTTC. This encodes CAISELAGGKETQYF.

The chain links TRBV5-4 to TRBJ1-2; D perhaps matches TRBD1 (6 bases). From germline, CDR1 is SGHNT and CDR2 YYREEE (reference sequence). V lost 0 bases, J lost 5 bases, and 14 bases lay in between. The CDR3 has 15 amino acids. Written as DNA, the CDR3 is TGTGCCAGCAGCTTGGCGACAGGCCGTCTGTATGGCTACACCTTC. Translated: CASSLATGRLYGYTF.

CDR3 nucleotides: TGCAGCGTAGGAAAAGGACTAGCCTACAATGAGCAGTTCTTC. Protein: CSVGKGLAYNEQFF. The chain employs TRBV29-1 and TRBJ2-1, with TRBD2 matching over 7 bases. The CDR3 runs to 14 residues. Per germline, CDR1 SQVTM and CDR2 ANQGSEA. V shed 6 bases and J 2 bases; nucleotides not matched to a gene: 7.

Of note for this clone: The junction and the germline gene differ at one end; a read error may be behind it. The V and J genes are TRBV30 and TRBJ1-2; no clear D. This CDR3 region has 11 residues. CDR1 and CDR2 from the germline V gene are GTSNPN and SVGIG (reference sequence). In DNA, the CDR3 is TGTGCCTGCAGTGGGAACTATGGCTACACCTTC. Translation: CACSGNYGYTF. Drawing the rest from reference TRBV30 and TRBJ1-2, the complete variable domain is SQTIHQWPATLVQPVGSPLSLECTVEGTSNPNLYWYRQAAGRGLQLLFYSVGIGQISSEVPQNLSASRPQDRQFILSSKKLLLSDSGFYLCACSGNYGYTFGSGTRLTVV.

The chain uses TRBV4-2 and TRBJ2-2, with 10 bases that match TRBD2. J was trimmed by 1 base and V by 3 bases; bases with no gene match: 5. The CDR3 is 17 amino acids. Germline V gene data show CDR1 as LGHNA and CDR2 as YNFKEQ. The CDR3 region is CASSHSAGGMNTGELFF. For the CDR3, the DNA is TGTGCCAGCAGCCACTCAGCGGGGGGGATGAACACCGGGGAGCTGTTTTTT.

The rearrangement links TRBV2 to TRBJ2-7, with D possibly TRBD2 on 5 matching bases. The CDR3 consists of 13 residues. Trimming left V 0 bases short and J 7 bases short, with 10 bases between. Germline assignment: CDR1 SNHLY and CDR2 FYNNEI. The CDR3 bases are TGTGCCAGCAGTGAAGCGGGTACGGGGGAGCAGTACTTC. Translation: CASSEAGTGEQYF.

This clone was detected only a few times. The CDR3 sequence is CASSLRQGANTEAFF. DNA for the CDR3: TGCGCCAGCAGCCTTCGACAGGGCGCGAACACTGAAGCTTTCTTT. This chain links TRBV5-1 with TRBJ1-1; 7 bases fit TRBD1. The CDR3 is 15 amino acids. V lost 4 bases to trimming and J lost 1 base; unmatched junction nucleotides: 7. Germline CDR1 SGHRS, CDR2 YFSETQ.

V is TRBV29-1 and J is TRBJ1-6; 8 nucleotides agree with TRBD1. Germline V CDR1 and CDR2: SQVTM, ANQGSEA. V dropped 4 bases and J dropped 7; count of bases not matched to a gene: 3. The length of the CDR3 is 13 residues. CDR3 residues: CSVGTGQNSPLHF. The CDR3 DNA sequence: TGCAGCGTTGGGACAGGGCAAAATTCACCCCTCCACTTT.

There are a few counts of this clone. The chain joins TRBV10-2 to TRBJ2-3; TRBD2 matches 11 bases. The germline CDR1 and CDR2 sequences are WSHSY and SAAADI. This CDR3 has 18 amino acids. V shed 9 bases, J shed 4 bases, and the junction held 18 bases outside the gene matches. CDR3 coding DNA: TGCGCCAGTCGACCCCTATATTTAGCGGGGGGGCCGGCAGATACGCAGTATTTT. This gives the protein CASRPLYLAGGPADTQYF.

This clone was seen only once. This chain connects TRBV7-2 to TRBJ2-6; possibly TRBD1 for D (5 bases). The V end lost 2 bases, the J end lost 1 base, and 9 bases lay between the germline ends. The CDR3 runs to 16 residues. Germline V gene data show CDR1 as SGHTA and CDR2 as FQGNSA. CDR3 in amino acids: CASSLRTLSGANVLTF. CDR3 sequence (DNA): TGTGCCAGCAGCTTAAGGACACTTTCTGGGGCCAACGTCCTGACTTTC. Supplemented by reference TRBV7-2 and TRBJ2-6, the full variable domain reads GAGVSQSPSNKVTEKGKDVELRCDPISGHTALYWYRQSLGQGLEFLIYFQGNSAPDKSGLPSDRFSAERTGGSVSTLTIQRTQQEDSAVYLCASSLRTLSGANVLTFGAGSRLTVL.

This rearrangement joins TRBV6-6 to TRBJ1-1; 7 bases match TRBD1. V trimming: 3 bases; J trimming: 12 bases; junction bases outside the gene matches: 7. The germline gives CDR1 MNHNY, CDR2 SVGAGI (reference sequence). This CDR3 region has 12 residues. CDR3 bases: TGTGCCAGCAGTTATCCCGGGACAGCCCCTTTCTTT. It translates to CASSYPGTAPFF.

The gene calls are TRBV10-3 and TRBJ1-6; no reliable D call. The CDR3 runs to 13 residues. CDR1 is ENHRY, CDR2 SYGVKD, per germline. The germline V and J ends were trimmed by 7 bases and 8 bases, with 12 bases remaining between them. CDR3 loop: CAITAGLDSPLHF. The CDR3 bases are TGTGCCATCACGGCAGGATTAGATTCACCCCTCCACTTT.

The V call is TRBV30, the J call TRBJ1-3, with 8 bases lining up with TRBD1. The CDR3 spans 15 residues. Germline trimming cut 3 bases from V and 6 bases from J; bases unmatched to any gene: 10. Germline CDR1 is GTSNPN and CDR2 is SVGIG (reference sequence). The CDR3 loop is CAWSRGRGRENTIYF. The CDR3 DNA sequence: TGTGCCTGGAGCAGGGGCAGGGGGCGGGAAAACACCATATATTTT.

This chain joins TRBV7-2 and TRBJ1-1; D call uncertain. Germline loops: CDR1 SGHTA, CDR2 FQGNSA. The CDR3 sequence is 14 residues long. The germline V and J ends were trimmed by 5 bases and 5 bases, with 15 bases remaining between them. The CDR3 loop is CASSTDASRTEAFF. In DNA form, the CDR3 reads TGTGCCAGCAGCACGGACGCCTCGAGGACTGAAGCTTTCTTT.

The chain employs TRBV29-1 and TRBJ1-1; TRBD1 aligns across 9 bases. The CDR3 runs 14 residues. Germline lookup yields CDR1 SQVTM and CDR2 ANQGSEA. With 0 bases clipped from V and 10 bases from J, the junction kept 9 bases outside the gene matches. This CDR3 reads CSVEETGGAAGAFF. In nucleotides, the CDR3 is TGCAGCGTTGAAGAGACAGGGGGGGCCGCCGGAGCTTTCTTT.

This chain connects TRBV27 to TRBJ1-2; possibly TRBD1 for D (5 bases). The germline CDR1 and CDR2 sequences are MNHEY and SMNVEV (reference sequence). This CDR3 contains 13 residues. Between the trimmed V and J ends, which lost 0 bases and 4 bases, there was a span of 6 bases. The CDR3 is CASSLSRGYGYTF. DNA of the CDR3: TGTGCCAGCAGTTTATCGAGGGGCTATGGCTACACCTTC.

The chain recombines TRBV19 with TRBJ2-7; D perhaps matches TRBD1 (6 bases). Per germline, CDR1 LNHDA and CDR2 SQIVND (reference sequence). V was shortened by 3 bases and J by 5 bases, with 14 bases between the two germline ends. The length of the CDR3 is 14 residues. In DNA, the CDR3 is TGTGCCAGTAGTATTCTGGACAGAGGCGACGAGCAGTACTTC. Protein sequence: CASSILDRGDEQYF.

This chain joins TRBV6-1 and TRBJ2-1, with unresolved D. Looked up from germline, CDR1 is MNHNS and CDR2 is SASEGT. CDR3 length: 13 residues. Trimming took off 6 bases at V and 4 bases at J, with 10 bases between the two ends. The CDR3 DNA is TGTGCCAGCAGGGCGACACTATACAATGAGCAGTTCTTC. This encodes CASRATLYNEQFF.

This chain links TRBV29-1 with TRBJ2-7, with 8 bases aligning to TRBD2. Per the germline V gene, CDR1 is SQVTM and CDR2 is ANQGSEA. The CDR3 runs to 13 residues. V lost 4 bases to trimming and J lost 6 bases; unmatched junction nucleotides: 8. The DNA for the CDR3 is TGCAGCGTTGTCAGGACGGGGGGGGCCGAGCAGTACTTC. Translated: CSVVRTGGAEQYF.

The gene calls are TRBV7-2 and TRBJ2-7, with D possibly TRBD2 on 6 matching bases. V was cut by 6 bases and J by 4 bases, with 16 bases left in between. CDR1 and CDR2 from the germline V gene are SGHTA and FQGNSA. The CDR3 is 14 residues long. CDR3 protein: CASRQDYNQYEQYF. In nucleotides, the CDR3 is TGTGCCAGCAGGCAGGACTACAACCAATACGAGCAGTACTTC.